Below are 24 T cell receptor beta chains sequenced from a single sample in a study of beta chain features in type 1 diabetes (dated 2018 in TCRdb). Library creation used the immunoSEQ multiplex PCR assay. All of the isolated RNA was reverse transcribed with the High Capacity cDNA Reverse Transcription Kit, so expressed TCRB transcripts were sequenced. TCRdb took this table from immuneACCESS and kept in-frame rearrangements with V and J called. Such tables lack part of the clones; where checked against another copy, unresolved V genes explain under half of the gap, and the rest is unexplained. Counted in this sample were 85,000 to 110,000 clones; 25% to 35% of them appeared once. The ten largest clones add up to under 0.55% of the sample. The antigens these receptors bind are not known. What the research found in general, with its limitations: In all four CD4+ subsets, TCRB CDR3 length was moderately but significantly shorter in type 1 diabetes patients.

The source material was central memory CD4+ T cells from blood. These receptors all come from a woman younger than 35 with type 1 diabetes.

The chain is built from TRBV18 and TRBJ2-7, with D possibly TRBD1 on 5 matching bases. The CDR3 runs to 15 residues. Germline V CDR1 and CDR2: KGHSH, LQKENI. Trimming took off 3 bases at V and 2 bases at J, with 14 bases between the two ends. The CDR3 coding sequence is TGTGCCAGCTCACCTTCTCAGGGAAGCCCCTACGAGCAGTACGTC. This translates into CASSPSQGSPYEQYV.

The chain employs TRBV7-9 and TRBJ2-1; 9 bases line up with TRBD2. This CDR3 contains 16 residues. V dropped 5 bases and J dropped 5; count of bases not matched to a gene: 10. The germline gives CDR1 SEHNR, CDR2 FQNEAQ (reference sequence). CDR3 in DNA: TGTGCCAGCAGCCCCCCCCTAGCGGGACTAGACAATGAGCAGTTCTTC. This translates into CASSPPLAGLDNEQFF.

The V and J genes are TRBV5-4 and TRBJ2-7, with unresolved D. There are 15 residues in the CDR3. Germline V gene data show CDR1 as SGHNT and CDR2 as YYREEE (reference sequence). V was trimmed by 0 bases and J by 0 bases, leaving 10 bases between them. Here the CDR3 DNA reads TGTGCCAGCAGCTTGGGCGGCGCGAGCTCCTACGAGCAGTACTTC. This codes for CASSLGGASSYEQYF. Using reference TRBV5-4 and TRBJ2-7 for the parts outside the CDR3, the full variable domain is ETGVTQSPTHLIKTRGQQVTLRCSSQSGHNTVSWYQQALGQGPQFIFQYYREEENGRGNFPPRFSGLQFPNYSSELNVNALELDDSALYLCASSLGGASSYEQYFGPGTRLTVT.

J is TRBJ2-3 and V is TRBV4-1; D might be TRBD1 (6 bases). V was pared by 4 bases and J by 3 bases, with 14 bases between. Germline V gives CDR1 MGHRA, CDR2 YSYEKL. This CDR3 is built from 15 residues. The CDR3 region is CASSPAPRGTDTQYF. The CDR3, as DNA: TGCGCCAGCAGCCCGGCGCCTAGGGGGACAGATACGCAGTATTTT.

This clone has more than one count but fewer than ten. The V call is TRBV18, the J call TRBJ1-1, with 8 bases matching TRBD1. Germline CDR1 KGHSH, CDR2 LQKENI. V was pared by 4 bases and J by 3 bases, with 7 bases of the junction left unmatched. The CDR3 is made up of 15 amino acids. The CDR3: CASSQWTGKDTEAFF. The CDR3 DNA is TGTGCCAGCTCACAATGGACAGGGAAGGACACTGAAGCTTTCTTT.

In its sample, this clone was seen a few times. V gene TRBV2 combines with J gene TRBJ2-5; TRBD2 agrees at 8 bases. Germline V CDR1 and CDR2: SNHLY, FYNNEI. Trimming removed 11 bases from V and 5 bases from J; junction bases left unmatched: 16. The CDR3 is 15 residues long. The CDR3 DNA sequence: TGTGCCGCCTCCGGGGGGGCTCCTGCTCGGGAGACCCAGTACTTC. Its translation is CAASGGAPARETQYF. Full variable domain (outside the CDR3, taken from reference TRBV2 and TRBJ2-5): EPEVTQTPSHQVTQMGQEVILRCVPISNHLYFYWYRQILGQKVEFLVSFYNNEISEKSEIFDDQFSVERPDGSNFTLKIRSTKLEDSAMYFCAASGGAPARETQYFGPGTRLLVL.

J is TRBJ1-4 and V is TRBV5-4; tentatively, D is TRBD1 (5 bases). Between the trimmed V and J ends, which lost 4 bases and 2 bases, there was a span of 12 bases. Per the germline V gene, CDR1 is SGHNT and CDR2 is YYREEE (reference sequence). The CDR3 is 15 residues long. CDR3 DNA: TGTGCCAGCAGCCCCACAGGTCCCACTAATGAAAAACTGTTTTTT. As protein: CASSPTGPTNEKLFF.

This chain links TRBV2 with TRBJ1-3, with no clear D. Deletions cut 4 bases from V and 3 bases from J, with 7 bases between. Germline CDR1 is SNHLY and CDR2 is FYNNEI. The CDR3 consists of 13 residues. The CDR3 DNA follows: TGTGCCAGCAGTGGGACTGTTGGAAACACCATATATTTT. Encoded protein: CASSGTVGNTIYF.

This clone has just a few counts. The rearrangement uses TRBV7-2 and TRBJ2-4; D not certain. The CDR3 consists of 15 residues. With 1 base removed from V and 7 bases from J, the gap between germline ends came to 14 bases. Germline values: CDR1 SGHTA, CDR2 FQGNSA. DNA of the CDR3: TGTGCCAGCAGCTTAGACGCGCCCCCGCCGAACATTCAGTACTTC. It is translated as CASSLDAPPPNIQYF.

CDR3 protein: CASSNDLADTQYF. The CDR3 nucleotides are TGTGCCAGCAGTAACGATTTAGCGGATACGCAGTATTTT. The chain carries TRBV6-5 and TRBJ2-3; D is perhaps TRBD2 (5 bases). The germline V gene has CDR1 MNHEY and CDR2 SVGAGI. The CDR3 is 13 residues long. V was shortened by 5 bases and J by 6 bases, with 12 bases between the two germline ends.

The genes are TRBV9 and TRBJ2-1; TRBD2 aligns across 8 bases. J lost 4 bases, V lost 4 bases, and 13 bases had no gene match. The CDR3 runs to 17 residues. Germline values: CDR1 SGDLS, CDR2 YYNGEE. The CDR3 protein is CASSPRESGRGYNEQFF. CDR3 DNA sequence: TGTGCCAGCAGCCCCCGAGAAAGCGGGAGAGGATACAATGAGCAGTTCTTC.

This clone was observed a handful of times. The J gene is TRBJ2-7, the V gene TRBV7-9; 14 bases are shared with TRBD2. The CDR3 contains 18 residues. Per the germline V gene, CDR1 is SEHNR and CDR2 is FQNEAQ (reference sequence). Trimming removed 7 bases from V and 2 bases from J; junction bases left unmatched: 13. CDR3 sequence: CASTKGTSGSMGAYEQYF. The CDR3 DNA follows: TGTGCCAGCACCAAAGGGACTAGCGGGAGTATGGGTGCCTACGAGCAGTACTTC.

The rearrangement uses TRBV29-1 and TRBJ1-5; D might be TRBD1 (5 bases). The CDR3 is made up of 15 amino acids. CDR1 and CDR2 (germline): SQVTM, ANQGSEA. Trimming stripped 4 bases from V and 5 bases from J, with 18 bases between. The CDR3 coding sequence is TGCAGCGTTGCAGTGAACCTGGGGCCTGATCAGCCCCAGCATTTT. It is translated as CSVAVNLGPDQPQHF.

Only a few counts were recorded for this clone. This chain uses TRBV5-1 with TRBJ1-1; D is possibly TRBD1 (5 bases). Trimming cost V 4 bases and J 5 bases, with 18 bases left between them. Germline CDR1 SGHRS, CDR2 YFSETQ. The CDR3 has 15 amino acids. DNA of the CDR3: TGCGCCAGCAGCGTAATACTCCAGGGTCGGACTGAAGCTTTCTTT. It yields the protein CASSVILQGRTEAFF.

This clone was recorded once. The chain couples TRBV2 to TRBJ2-7, with 10 positions matching TRBD2. CDR1 is SNHLY and CDR2 is FYNNEI in the germline V gene. Losses at the gene ends were 6 bases for V and 3 bases for J; bases not matched to a gene: 2. The CDR3 has 13 amino acids. CDR3 nucleotides: TGTGCCAGCAGCCGGACTAGCGGCTACGAGCAGTACTTC. Translated: CASSRTSGYEQYF.

The chain couples TRBV2 to TRBJ2-1; a weak D match, TRBD1 (6 bases). This CDR3 comprises 15 residues. Germline CDR1 is SNHLY and CDR2 is FYNNEI. Trimming shortened V by 6 bases and J by 4 bases, and 16 bases separated the two germline ends. CDR3 region: CASSPSRDIYNEQFF. The CDR3 region has the DNA TGTGCCAGCAGCCCGTCCCGGGACATATACAATGAGCAGTTCTTC.

This clone was counted between two and nine times. The chain combines TRBV5-1 with TRBJ2-7; 10 positions match TRBD2. Germline V CDR1 and CDR2: SGHRS, YFSETQ. Losses at the gene ends were 6 bases for V and 5 bases for J; bases not matched to a gene: 5. There are 13 residues in the CDR3. CDR3 nucleotides: TGCGCCAGCAAGGAGCGGGAGGGCGACGAGCAGTACTTC. This encodes CASKEREGDEQYF.

This rearrangement joins TRBV11-3 to TRBJ1-1; D unresolved. Germline V gives CDR1 SGHNT, CDR2 YENEEA. Trimming cost V 5 bases and J 1 base, with 11 bases left between them. This CDR3 region has 14 residues. The CDR3 DNA follows: TGTGCCAGCAGCGCCGCAGGAAAGAACACTGAAGCTTTCTTT. This translates into CASSAAGKNTEAFF. Supplemented by reference TRBV11-3 and TRBJ1-1, the full variable domain reads EAGVVQSPRYKIIEKKQPVAFWCNPISGHNTLYWYLQNLGQGPELLIRYENEEAVDDSQLPKDRFSAERLKGVDSTLKIQPAELGDSAVYLCASSAAGKNTEAFFGQGTRLTVV.

This clone was detected only once. V and J are TRBV7-3 and TRBJ1-2; D call uncertain. V lost 2 bases and J lost 7, with 17 bases in between. CDR3 length: 15 residues. CDR1 SGHTA and CDR2 FQGTGA come from the germline V gene. In DNA, the CDR3 is TGTGCCAGCAGCTTAGATGGGTTGGCGGGCGGTGGCTACACCTTC. Translated: CASSLDGLAGGGYTF.

With regard to this clone: One end of the junction varies from germline; a read error may be responsible. The chain links TRBV20-1 to TRBJ1-5; a possible D gene is TRBD1 (5 bases). CDR3 length: 11 amino acids. Looked up from germline, CDR1 is DFQATT and CDR2 is SNEGSKA (reference sequence). The CDR3: CNASPQGPQHF. CDR3 coding DNA: TGCAATGCTAGCCCCCAGGGGCCCCAGCATTTT.

This clone was detected a few times. The chain carries TRBV12-5 and TRBJ2-3; D unclear. V shed 1 base and J shed 5 bases, with 7 bases lying between them. Germline lookup yields CDR1 LGHNT and CDR2 FRNRAP. This CDR3 comprises 13 residues. CDR3 in DNA: TGTGCTAGTGGTTTGGGAGGTGGAGATACGCAGTATTTT. Translating it yields CASGLGGGDTQYF.

This clone has a handful of counts. The chain carries TRBV4-1 and TRBJ2-7, with 9 bases matching TRBD1. CDR3 size: 13 residues. CDR1 and CDR2 from the germline V gene are MGHRA and YSYEKL. Unmatched junction bases numbered 1, after V lost 2 bases and J lost 5 bases. In DNA, the CDR3 is TGCGCCAGCAGCCAACGGACAGGGGACGAGCAGTACGTC. Protein product: CASSQRTGDEQYV.

The rearrangement uses TRBV11-3 and TRBJ2-5; D is possibly TRBD2 (5 bases). The CDR3 covers 13 residues. V dropped 3 bases and J dropped 5 bases, with 10 bases sitting between them. Germline CDR1 is SGHNT and CDR2 is YENEEA. The chain's CDR3 is CASSFRGAETQYF. CDR3 sequence (DNA): TGTGCCAGCAGCTTCCGGGGTGCGGAGACCCAGTACTTC.

The chain joins TRBV5-1 to TRBJ2-7, with D perhaps matching TRBD1 (6 bases). Germline V gene sequence: CDR1 SGHRS, CDR2 YFSETQ. The CDR3 is 16 amino acids. Between the trimmed V and J ends, which lost 1 base and 0 bases, there was a span of 14 bases. The CDR3 region has the DNA TGCGCCAGCAGCTTGACCGTGACAGGCGCCTCCTACGAGCAGTACTTC. This sequence encodes CASSLTVTGASYEQYF.